The clone carrying this T cell receptor beta chain came up once. The antigen remains unidentified. Germline CDR1 is SGHRS and CDR2 is YFSETQ. This CDR3 has 18 residues. J gave up 12 bases and V 0 bases, and 19 bases lay outside the gene matches. These data originate in a study of OX40 agonist ivuxolimab in advanced cancers. Study-wide context: Every patient in dose escalation had hepatocellular carcinoma, melanoma, renal cell or head and neck cancer.

Overall study findings and caveats: More expanded clones were seen, on average, in CD8+ T cells than in CD4+.

Method: immunoSEQ multiplex PCR; TCRdb's copy keeps in-frame clones and lacks some. The sample lists about 40,000 clones, approximately 92% occurring once. The TCR sequence derives from an adult with an advanced solid tumor such as melanoma, head and neck, liver or kidney cancer. V is TRBV5-1 and J is TRBJ2-1, with 9 bases matching TRBD2. The sample in question was CD4+ or CD8+ T cells sorted from blood, obtained in a trial of the OX40 agonist ivuxolimab. The CDR3 reads CASSLGLAGVNVGGGQFF. DNA of the CDR3: TGCGCCAGCAGCTTGGGTTTAGCGGGAGTGAACGTAGGGGGTGGGCAGTTCTTC.